A single sample gave rise to the 15 T cell receptor beta chains below, sequenced in a study of response to subunit inactivated influenza vaccine. TCRdb reanalysed the RT-PCR reads using MiXCR and keeps one entry per CDR3 protein. The sample holds 500,000 or so distinct CDR3 sequences, roughly 11% seen once. The material was PBMCs from blood, obtained roughly 46 days after vaccination. The receptor source for this set is a man between 45 and 60 years old who received an inactivated influenza vaccine.

This clonotype was found many times. This chain links TRBV6-2 or TRBV6-3 with TRBJ2-7, with D possibly matching TRBD1 (6 bases). This CDR3 spans 13 amino acids. CDR1 is MNHEY and CDR2 is SVGEGT in the germline V gene. V lost 6 bases and J 7 bases, leaving 16 bases between the germline ends. The CDR3 DNA reads as TGTGCCAGCAGAATACAGGGTTTTGGAGAGCAGTACTTC. Translated, it gives CASRIQGFGEQYF.

This clonotype was detected many times. The V gene is TRBV24-1, the J gene TRBJ2-7; D remains unclear. This CDR3 has 14 amino acids. V lost 4 bases, J lost 2 bases, and 11 bases lay in between. Germline-derived CDR1 and CDR2 are KGHDR and SFDVKD. CDR3: CATSDTIWPYEQYF. CDR3 coding DNA: TGTGCCACCAGTGACACTATTTGGCCCTACGAGCAGTACTTC.

CDR3 sequence: CASSYSGAGNEKLFF. The DNA for the CDR3 is TGTGCCAGCAGTTACTCAGGGGCGGGTAATGAAAAACTGTTTTTT. The gene calls are TRBV6-5 and TRBJ1-4, with D possibly TRBD1 on 5 matching bases. V was clipped by 0 bases and J by 4 bases, with 9 bases between them. This CDR3 spans 15 amino acids. CDR1 MNHEY and CDR2 SVGAGI come from the germline V gene.

In its sample, this clonotype was seen a few times. This chain links TRBV18 with TRBJ1-4; D unresolved. V lost 1 base and J 1 base, leaving 4 bases between the germline ends. The germline V gene encodes CDR1 KGHSH and CDR2 LQKENI. This CDR3 has 14 residues. CDR3 in amino acids: CASSPQETNEKLFF. The DNA for the CDR3 is TGTGCCAGCTCACCACAGGAAACTAATGAAAAACTGTTTTTT.

This clonotype was counted between two and nine times. The chain recombines TRBV7-8 with TRBJ2-3, with TRBD2 identical over 11 bases. Trimming took 5 bases from V and 4 from J; bases not matched to a gene: 8. CDR3 length: 16 residues. Germline CDR1 and CDR2: SGHVS and FQNEAQ. The CDR3 loop is CASSPRTSGPSDTQYF. The CDR3 DNA reads TGTGCCAGCAGCCCGAGGACTAGCGGGCCATCAGATACGCAGTATTTT.

At least ten counts were recorded for this clonotype. The chain is built from TRBV20-1 and TRBJ2-5, with TRBD2 identical over 9 bases. The CDR3 covers 13 residues. V shed 5 bases, J shed 5 bases, and the junction held 6 bases outside the gene matches. In germline, CDR1 is DFQATT, CDR2 SNEGSKA (reference sequence). The CDR3 sequence: CSAPGLARETQYF. The CDR3, as DNA: TGCAGTGCTCCCGGACTAGCGAGGGAGACCCAGTACTTC.

The chain combines TRBV3-1 with TRBJ2-7, with D possibly matching TRBD2 (6 bases). The V end was cut by 0 bases, the J end by 4 bases, with 19 bases between. In germline, CDR1 is LGHDT, CDR2 YNNKEL (reference sequence). The CDR3 contains 17 residues. CDR3 sequence reads: CASSQDNQGLGKYEQYF. The CDR3 nucleotides are TGTGCCAGCAGCCAAGATAATCAGGGACTGGGAAAGTACGAGCAGTACTTC.

This clonotype was counted many times. This chain joins TRBV11-2 and TRBJ2-2; 8 bases match TRBD1. This CDR3 is built from 16 residues. Germline CDR1 SGHAT, CDR2 FQNNGV. V lost 5 bases to trimming and J lost 5 bases; unmatched junction nucleotides: 10. As DNA, the CDR3 is TGTGCCAGCAGCATAAGACAGGGGTTGGGTACCGGGGAGCTGTTTTTT. It encodes CASSIRQGLGTGELFF.

This chain joins TRBV6-2 or TRBV6-3 and TRBJ2-1; 8 bases match TRBD1. The CDR3 covers 14 residues. The trim removed 6 bases at V and 6 bases at J, leaving 7 bases unmatched. Germline CDR1 and CDR2: MNHEY and SVGEGT. The DNA of the CDR3 is TGTGCCAGCAGCCAACTCAGGGGGCTCAATGAGCAGTTCTTC. Translating gives CASSQLRGLNEQFF.

The chain employs TRBV7-9 and TRBJ2-3; perhaps TRBD1 as D (6 bases). With 4 bases removed from V and 6 bases from J, the gap between germline ends came to 20 bases. Germline V gene sequence: CDR1 SEHNR, CDR2 FQNEAQ (reference sequence). The CDR3 consists of 16 residues. The CDR3 nucleotides read TGTGCCAGCAGCTCCTTGCCAGGGGAAATACAGGATACGCAGTATTTT. This encodes CASSSLPGEIQDTQYF.

This clonotype has just a few counts. The rearrangement joins TRBV7-3 to TRBJ1-6; D not resolved. Germline V gene sequence: CDR1 SGHTA, CDR2 FQGTGA. With 5 bases removed from V and 8 bases from J, the gap between germline ends came to 16 bases. CDR3 size: 15 residues. The CDR3 sequence is CASSLGIGRYSPLHF. The CDR3 DNA reads TGTGCCAGCAGCCTGGGTATAGGGCGATATTCACCCCTCCACTTT. The variable domain in full, with the rest retrieved from reference TRBV7-3 and TRBJ1-6, is GAGVSQTPSNKVTEKGKYVELRCDPISGHTALYWYRQSLGQGPEFLIYFQGTGAADDSGLPNDRFFAVRPEGSVSTLKIQRTERGDSAVYLCASSLGIGRYSPLHFGNGTRLTVT.

There are many counts of this clonotype. The junction differs from germline at one of its ends, possibly a read error. The rearrangement uses TRBV7-6 and TRBJ1-6; 10 bases line up with TRBD1. Germline V CDR1 and CDR2: SGHVS, FNYEAQ. CDR3 length: 15 residues. The CDR3 DNA reads TGCGCCAGCAGCCAGCGGACAGGGGGTAATTCACCCCTCCACTTT. Translation gives CASSQRTGGNSPLHF.

This clonotype came up many times. CDR3 DNA sequence: TGCAGCGTTACGGACAGGGCTCTGGCAGATACGCAGTATTTT. Protein sequence: CSVTDRALADTQYF. V usage is TRBV29-1 and J usage is TRBJ2-3; 8 bases agree with TRBD1. The CDR3 totals 14 residues. From germline, CDR1 is SQVTM and CDR2 ANQGSEA. The V gene end was trimmed by 5 bases and the J gene end by 4 bases; junction bases not matched to a gene: 8.

This clonotype was detected ten times or more. CDR3 protein: CASSLEDLQSNEQFF. CDR3 in DNA: TGCGCCAGCAGCCTGGAGGATCTACAGAGCAATGAGCAGTTCTTC. The rearrangement links TRBV4-1 to TRBJ2-1; TRBD2 is a possible D gene (5 bases). The CDR3 extends over 15 amino acids. Trimming left V 4 bases short and J 6 bases short, with 16 bases between. From germline, CDR1 is MGHRA and CDR2 YSYEKL.

V and J are TRBV29-1 and TRBJ2-4, with unresolved D. The CDR3 totals 13 residues. Trimming stripped 3 bases from V and 3 bases from J, with 9 bases between. Per the germline V gene, CDR1 is SQVTM and CDR2 is ANQGSEA. In DNA, the CDR3 is TGCAGCGTTGATGGGGTGGGCAAAAACATTCAGTACTTC. Translation: CSVDGVGKNIQYF.